This T cell receptor beta chain was sequenced for a study of blood T cell repertoires in COVID-19. Study context: From T cells, B-cell-depleted T cells, or PBMCs came the material, which was cDNA or gDNA.

J gave up 4 bases and V 6 bases, and 5 bases lay outside the gene matches. The CDR3 has 14 residues. Looked up from germline, CDR1 is MNHEY and CDR2 is SVGAGI. Original data processing: Amplifying reference gene primers gave estimates of nucleated cell counts. Repertoires were generated with immunoSEQ multiplex PCR, while TCRdb's copy carries only in-frame clones and drops some. V, J and clone size are those of that table, while D and trimming were read from the DNA. Of 90,000 to 110,000 clones listed, 81% are singletons. V and J are TRBV6-5 and TRBJ2-3, with 9 bases matching TRBD1. Sequencing was done on a sample of peripheral blood. The TCR was taken from an elderly man with acute or convalescent COVID-19. The CDR3 sequence is CASRSGQGADTQYF. Here the CDR3 DNA reads TGTGCCAGCAGATCGGGACAGGGAGCAGATACGCAGTATTTT.